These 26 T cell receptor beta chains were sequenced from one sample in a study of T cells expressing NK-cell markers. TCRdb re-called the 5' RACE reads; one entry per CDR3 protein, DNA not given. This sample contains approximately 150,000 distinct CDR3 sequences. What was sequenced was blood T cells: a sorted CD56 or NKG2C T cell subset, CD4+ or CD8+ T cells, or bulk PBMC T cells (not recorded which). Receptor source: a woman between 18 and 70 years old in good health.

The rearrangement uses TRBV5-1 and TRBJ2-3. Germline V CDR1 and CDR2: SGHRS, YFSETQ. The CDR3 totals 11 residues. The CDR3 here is CASSSADTQYF.

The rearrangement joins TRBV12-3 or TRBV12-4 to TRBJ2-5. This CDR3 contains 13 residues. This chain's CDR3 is CASSILGQETQYF.

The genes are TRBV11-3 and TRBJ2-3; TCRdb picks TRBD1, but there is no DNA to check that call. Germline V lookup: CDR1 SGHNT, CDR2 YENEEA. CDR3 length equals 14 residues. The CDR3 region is CASKGRGSTDTQYF.

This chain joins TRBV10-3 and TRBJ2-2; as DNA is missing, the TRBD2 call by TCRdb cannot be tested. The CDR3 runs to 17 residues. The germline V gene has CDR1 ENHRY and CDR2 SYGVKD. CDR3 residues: CATLPQGREGLTGELFF.

The CDR3 region is CASSYDQPQHF. The chain joins TRBV28 to TRBJ1-5. The CDR3 is 11 amino acids. Germline CDR1 and CDR2: MDHEN and SYDVKM.

The CDR3 loop is CASSRGEGDEQYF. This chain joins TRBV4-1 and TRBJ2-7; TCRdb names TRBD1, which stays unverified in the absence of DNA. This CDR3 spans 13 amino acids. In germline, CDR1 is MGHRA, CDR2 YSYEKL.

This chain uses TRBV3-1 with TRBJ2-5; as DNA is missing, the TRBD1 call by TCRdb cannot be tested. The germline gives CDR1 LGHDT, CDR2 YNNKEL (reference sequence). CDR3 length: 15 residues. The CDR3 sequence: CASSPLRGPQETQYF.

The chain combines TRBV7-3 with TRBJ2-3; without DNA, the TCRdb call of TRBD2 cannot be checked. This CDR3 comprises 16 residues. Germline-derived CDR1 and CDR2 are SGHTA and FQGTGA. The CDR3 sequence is CASSLGGTTSTDTQYF.

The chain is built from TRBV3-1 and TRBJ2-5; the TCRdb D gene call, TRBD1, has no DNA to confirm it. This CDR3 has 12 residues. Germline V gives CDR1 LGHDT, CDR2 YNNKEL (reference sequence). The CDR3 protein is CASSQPGGAQYF.

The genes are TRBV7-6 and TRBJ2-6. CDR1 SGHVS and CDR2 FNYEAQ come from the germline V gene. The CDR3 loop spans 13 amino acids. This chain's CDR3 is CASRKTGANVLTF. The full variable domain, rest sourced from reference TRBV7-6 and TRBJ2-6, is GAGVSQSPRYKVTKRGQDVALRCDPISGHVSLYWYRQALGQGPEFLTYFNYEAQQDKSGLPNDRFSAERPEGSISTLTIQRTEQRDSAMYRCASRKTGANVLTFGAGSRLTVL.

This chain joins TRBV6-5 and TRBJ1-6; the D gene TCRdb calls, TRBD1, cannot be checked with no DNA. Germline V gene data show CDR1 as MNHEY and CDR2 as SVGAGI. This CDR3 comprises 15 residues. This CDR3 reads CASSYGDRENEALHF.

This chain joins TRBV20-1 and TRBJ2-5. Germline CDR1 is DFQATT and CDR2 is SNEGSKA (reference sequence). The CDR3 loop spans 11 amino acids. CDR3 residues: CSASLLETQYF.

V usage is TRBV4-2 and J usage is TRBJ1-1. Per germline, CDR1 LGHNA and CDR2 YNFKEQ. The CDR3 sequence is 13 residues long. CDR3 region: CASSQLAGGQAFF.

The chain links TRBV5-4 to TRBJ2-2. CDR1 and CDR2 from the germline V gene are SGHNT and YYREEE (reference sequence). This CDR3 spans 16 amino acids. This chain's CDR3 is CASSLGLSRDTGELFF.

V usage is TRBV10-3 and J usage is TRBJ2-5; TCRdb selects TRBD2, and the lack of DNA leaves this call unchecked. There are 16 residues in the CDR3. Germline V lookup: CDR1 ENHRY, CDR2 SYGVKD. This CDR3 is CAISESTSGGLGTQYF.

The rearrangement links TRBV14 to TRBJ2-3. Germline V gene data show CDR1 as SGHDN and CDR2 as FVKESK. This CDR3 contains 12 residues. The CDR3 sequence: CASSQTTDTQYF.

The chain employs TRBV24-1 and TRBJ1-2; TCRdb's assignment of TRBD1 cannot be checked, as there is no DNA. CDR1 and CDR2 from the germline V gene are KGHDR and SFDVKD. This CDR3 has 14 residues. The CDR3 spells CATSEDRGSSGYTF.

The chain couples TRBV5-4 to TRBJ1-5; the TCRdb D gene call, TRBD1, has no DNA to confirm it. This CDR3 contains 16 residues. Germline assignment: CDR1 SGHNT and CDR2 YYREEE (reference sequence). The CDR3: CASSLEPGQGHQPQHF.

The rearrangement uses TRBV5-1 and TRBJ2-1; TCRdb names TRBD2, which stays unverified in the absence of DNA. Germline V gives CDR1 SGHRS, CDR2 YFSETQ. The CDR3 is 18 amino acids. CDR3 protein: CASSLVPSGQSSYNEQFF.

This chain's CDR3 is CASSYSHRTGVGWTEAFF. The rearrangement uses TRBV6-5 and TRBJ1-1; TCRdb proposes TRBD1, but this gene call is untestable without DNA. This CDR3 spans 18 amino acids. The germline V gene has CDR1 MNHEY and CDR2 SVGAGI.

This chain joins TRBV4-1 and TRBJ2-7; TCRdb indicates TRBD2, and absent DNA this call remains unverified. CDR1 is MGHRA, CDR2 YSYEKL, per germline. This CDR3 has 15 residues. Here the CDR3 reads CASTLSEGLAYEQYF.

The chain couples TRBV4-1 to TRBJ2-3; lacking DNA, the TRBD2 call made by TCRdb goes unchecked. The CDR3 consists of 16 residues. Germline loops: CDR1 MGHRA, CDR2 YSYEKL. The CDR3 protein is CASSLTGTSGADTQYF.

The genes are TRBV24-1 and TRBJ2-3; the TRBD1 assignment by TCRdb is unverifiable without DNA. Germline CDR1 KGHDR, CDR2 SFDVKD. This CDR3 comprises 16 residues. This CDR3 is CATSDRGTGLTDTQYF.

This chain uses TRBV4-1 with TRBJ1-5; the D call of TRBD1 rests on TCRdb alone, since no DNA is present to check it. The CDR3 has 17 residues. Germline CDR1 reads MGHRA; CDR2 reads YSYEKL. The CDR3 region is CASSQVFIRGINQPQHF.

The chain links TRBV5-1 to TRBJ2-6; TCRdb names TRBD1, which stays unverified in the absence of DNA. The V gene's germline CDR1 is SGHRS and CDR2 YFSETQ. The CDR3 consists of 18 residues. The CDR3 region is CASSTLTGPNSGANVLTF. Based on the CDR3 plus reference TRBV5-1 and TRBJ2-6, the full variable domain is KAGVTQTPRYLIKTRGQQVTLSCSPISGHRSVSWYQQTPGQGLQFLFEYFSETQRNKGNFPGRFSGRQFSNSRSEMNVSTLELGDSALYLCASSTLTGPNSGANVLTFGAGSRLTVL.

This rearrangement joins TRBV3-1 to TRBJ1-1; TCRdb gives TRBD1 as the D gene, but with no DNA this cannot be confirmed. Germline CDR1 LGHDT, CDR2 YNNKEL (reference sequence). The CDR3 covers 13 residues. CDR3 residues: CASSPRQDTEAFF. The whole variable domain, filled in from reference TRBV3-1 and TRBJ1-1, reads DTAVSQTPKYLVTQMGNDKSIKCEQNLGHDTMYWYKQDSKKFLKIMFSYNNKELIINETVPNRFSPKSPDKAHLNLHINSLELGDSAVYFCASSPRQDTEAFFGQGTRLTVV.